The next 14 T cell receptor beta chains were all read from a single sample in a study of post-analysis software for immune sequencing data. Study results and caveats: About five TRBV segments (TRBV5-6, TRBV5-1 and TRBV20-1 among them) occurred more frequently in patients than in controls.

Unique molecular identifiers tagged the TCR beta cDNA libraries. TCRdb fed the PCR reads into MiXCR, producing one record per CDR3 protein. The table lists approximately 770,000 distinct CDR3 sequences, 46% of them singletons. These receptors' antigens are unknown. Sequenced input: blood. All receptors come from a girl aged 5-17 years with multiple sclerosis.

The chain couples TRBV5-1 to TRBJ2-7; 10 bases line up with TRBD2. The CDR3 contains 13 residues. Per germline, CDR1 SGHRS and CDR2 YFSETQ. V lost 6 bases and J lost 5; bases outside the gene matches: 5. The CDR3: CASTGTSVNEQYF. The CDR3 nucleotides are TGCGCCAGCACCGGGACTAGCGTTAACGAGCAGTACTTC.

This clonotype has a single count. The chain recombines TRBV21-1 with TRBJ2-7; TRBD1, the table's D call, lacks a check against the DNA. TRBV21-1 is designated a pseudogene. This CDR3 comprises 13 residues. The CDR3 spells CASTIKQKGEQYF. Written as DNA, the CDR3 is TGTGCCAGCACCATAAAACAAAAGGGGGAGCAGTACTTC.

The chain has TRBV9 and TRBJ2-3; 7 positions agree with TRBD2. The germline V gene has CDR1 SGDLS and CDR2 YYNGEE. J gave up 1 base and V 4 bases, and 21 bases lay outside the gene matches. The CDR3 consists of 20 residues. In nucleotides, the CDR3 is TGTGCCAGCAGCACCGGCCTCGGGGGGAGCCCAGTCCAGGGCACAGATACGCAGTATTTT. Its protein product is CASSTGLGGSPVQGTDTQYF.

V gene TRBV9 combines with J gene TRBJ2-3; 9 bases match TRBD2. The length of the CDR3 is 13 residues. V shed 3 bases, J shed 4 bases, and the junction held 0 bases outside the gene matches. CDR1 and CDR2 (germline): SGDLS, YYNGEE. CDR3 protein: CASSGTSADTQYF. CDR3 coding DNA: TGTGCCAGCAGCGGGACTAGCGCAGATACGCAGTATTTT.

As regards this clonotype: The junction does not match germline at one end; this may be a read error. CDR3 DNA: TGTGCCAGCAGCTTTAAGGACGCACATTTACGGGGCAATGAGCAGTTTTTC. This codes for CASSFKDAHLRGNEQFF. The chain carries TRBV7-9 and TRBJ2-1; D tentatively fits TRBD1 or TRBD2 (5 bases each). CDR3 length equals 17 residues. Germline V lookup: CDR1 SEHNR, CDR2 FQNEAQ (reference sequence).

The CDR3: CASSSGTKTYEQYF. The CDR3 nucleotides read TGTGCCAGCAGTTCCGGGACAAAGACCTACGAGCAGTACTTC. This chain connects TRBV28 to TRBJ2-7; D perhaps matches TRBD1 (6 bases). From germline, CDR1 is MDHEN and CDR2 SYDVKM. The CDR3 has 14 amino acids. Trimming cost V 4 bases and J 2 bases, with 12 bases left between them.

This chain connects TRBV25-1 to TRBJ2-4; no firm D call. The DNA end favors TRBJ2-7, so the J call may be wrong. The germline V gene encodes CDR1 MGHDK and CDR2 SYGVNS. This CDR3 contains 13 residues. DNA of the CDR3: TGTGCCAGCAGTGAATACGGGCCCTACGAGCAGTACTTC. This sequence encodes CASSEYGPYEQYF.

This clonotype was seen once. Sequence at one end of the junction differs from germline and may be a read error. The rearrangement links TRBV13 to TRBJ2-1; the match to TRBD2 covers 11 bases. The length of the CDR3 is 17 residues. Germline V gene sequence: CDR1 PRHDT, CDR2 FYEKMQ (reference sequence). The CDR3 is CACRIEGLAGGPNEQFF. The CDR3 DNA is TGTGCCTGCAGAATAGAGGGGCTAGCGGGAGGTCCTAATGAGCAGTTCTTC. Filled out from reference TRBV13 and TRBJ2-1, the complete variable domain reads AAGVIQSPRHLIKEKRETATLKCYPIPRHDTVYWYQQGPGQDPQFLISFYEKMQSDKGSIPDRFSAQQFSDYHSELNMSSLELGDSALYFCACRIEGLAGGPNEQFFGPGTRLTVL.

On this clonotype: Its ends do not fully match the called genes, so a read error is possible. The chain employs TRBV7-3 and TRBJ2-4; the match to TRBD2 covers 12 bases. The J call is doubtful: the DNA matches TRBJ2-7 better. The CDR3 covers 16 residues. Per the germline V gene, CDR1 is SGHTA and CDR2 is FQGTGA. CDR3 loop: CVSSLTPSGRVHEQYF. CDR3 sequence (DNA): TGTGTCAGCAGCTTAACCCCTAGCGGGAGGGTCCACGAGCAGTACTTC.

This chain links TRBV20-1 with TRBJ1-2, with D possibly being TRBD1 (5 bases). Per the germline V gene, CDR1 is DFQATT and CDR2 is SNEGSKA (reference sequence). Trimming left V 2 bases short and J 7 bases short, with 14 bases between. The CDR3 loop spans 13 amino acids. The CDR3, as DNA: TGCAGTGCTAGACAGGGTGTGGGGGTTGGCTACACCTTC. It specifies CSARQGVGVGYTF.

Here the CDR3 reads CAAGEGSDTQYF. The CDR3 DNA reads as TGTGCCGCCGGGGAGGGCTCAGATACGCAGTATTTT. The V and J genes are TRBV24-1 and TRBJ2-3, with TRBD2 identical over 7 bases. The CDR3 sequence is 12 residues long. Germline CDR1 and CDR2: KGHDR and SFDVKD. V was clipped by 12 bases and J by 4 bases; unmatched bases: 6.

The rearrangement uses TRBV14 and TRBJ2-5; a weak D match, TRBD2 (5 bases). Germline CDR1 reads SGHDN; CDR2 reads FVKESK. CDR3 size: 16 residues. The V end lost 3 bases, the J end lost 1 base, and 15 bases lay between the germline ends. The CDR3 DNA reads TGTGCCAGCAGCCATTTTGCGGGTGTTTTCCAAGAGACCCAGTACTTC. Protein sequence: CASSHFAGVFQETQYF.

This chain links TRBV7-8 with TRBJ2-2, with 7 bases matching TRBD2. The germline gives CDR1 SGHVS, CDR2 FQNEAQ. The CDR3 contains 14 residues. With V trimmed by 5 bases and J by 7 bases, 7 bases remained unmatched. CDR3 amino acids: CASSTKLAYGELFF. For the CDR3, the DNA is TGTGCCAGCAGCACCAAACTAGCGTACGGGGAGCTGTTTTTT.

This clonotype has more than one count but fewer than ten. J is TRBJ1-1 and V is TRBV4-1, with unresolved D. Germline V gene lookup returns CDR1 MGHRA and CDR2 YSYEKL. This CDR3 region has 13 residues. V shed 0 bases and J shed 5 bases, with 7 bases lying between them. This CDR3 is CASSQDVLTEAFF. CDR3 DNA: TGCGCCAGCAGCCAAGATGTACTTACTGAAGCTTTCTTT.